The 25 T cell receptor beta chains below come from one sample, sequenced in a study of T cell responses to AZD1222 COVID-19 vaccine. The assay was immunoSEQ multiplex PCR, and TCRdb's table has in-frame clones only and misses some. The sample lists 95,000 to 150,000 clones, 85% to 90% seen once, with 3.5% to 5% in the top ten. The sample in question was peripheral blood, obtained on day 0 of AZD1222 vaccination. These receptors all stem from an adult in good health.

The rearrangement links TRBV7-7 to TRBJ2-5, with 9 bases lining up with TRBD2. V lost 2 bases and J lost 3; bases outside the gene matches: 4. This CDR3 spans 15 amino acids. The germline CDR1 and CDR2 sequences are SSHAT and FNYEAQ (reference sequence). The CDR3 sequence is CASSLNPSGKETQYF. As DNA, the CDR3 is TGTGCCAGCAGCTTAAACCCTAGCGGGAAAGAGACCCAGTACTTC.

V is TRBV6-6 and J is TRBJ1-5; no definite D call. V gave up 6 bases and J gave up 0 bases, with 12 bases separating them. The length of the CDR3 is 15 residues. Germline-derived CDR1 and CDR2 are MNHNY and SVGAGI (reference sequence). The chain's CDR3 is CASRSQEFSNQPQHF. In nucleotides, the CDR3 is TGTGCCAGCAGGTCCCAAGAGTTTAGCAATCAGCCCCAGCATTTT.

The V and J genes are TRBV3-1 (or the pseudogene TRBV3-2) and TRBJ1-3; D remains ambiguous. Between the trimmed V and J ends, which lost 5 bases and 10 bases, there was a span of 12 bases. The CDR3 totals 12 residues. From germline, CDR1 is LGHDT and CDR2 YNNKEL (reference sequence). In DNA, the CDR3 is TGTGCCAGCAGCTCGGAGTCGGGGACCATATATTTT. This translates into CASSSESGTIYF.

This clone is a singleton in its sample. The chain carries TRBV30 and TRBJ1-1, with 7 bases matching TRBD1. Trimming removed 0 bases from V and 1 base from J; junction bases left unmatched: 5. From germline, CDR1 is GTSNPN and CDR2 SVGIG (reference sequence). The CDR3 sequence is 15 residues long. CDR3 protein: CAWSVEDRENTEAFF. DNA for the CDR3: TGTGCCTGGAGTGTGGAAGACAGGGAGAACACTGAAGCTTTCTTT.

This clone was seen only a few times. The rearrangement uses TRBV10-3 and TRBJ1-1; maybe TRBD1 (5 bases). CDR1 and CDR2 from the germline V gene are ENHRY and SYGVKD. V was cut by 6 bases and J by 6 bases, with 11 bases left in between. The CDR3 covers 12 residues. The CDR3 sequence is CAIRGGTPEAFF. CDR3 bases: TGTGCCATCAGGGGGGGGACTCCTGAAGCTTTCTTT.

The genes are TRBV3-1 (or the pseudogene TRBV3-2) and TRBJ2-3; perhaps TRBD2 as D (6 bases). Germline V gene sequence: CDR1 LGHDT, CDR2 YNNKEL (reference sequence). Trimming removed 4 bases at V and 2 bases at J, with 13 bases between. The CDR3 contains 15 residues. Here the CDR3 reads CASSRRGEDTDTQYF. DNA of the CDR3: TGTGCCAGCAGCCGGAGAGGGGAGGACACAGATACGCAGTATTTT.

In this sample, this clone turned up a few times. The chain couples TRBV7-9 to TRBJ1-1; D unclear. Germline assignment: CDR1 SEHNR and CDR2 FQNEAQ (reference sequence). V shed 1 base and J shed 5 bases, with 11 bases lying between them. The CDR3 spans 14 residues. The CDR3 here is CASSLGGSGTEAFF. DNA for the CDR3: TGTGCCAGCAGCTTAGGGGGATCGGGGACTGAAGCTTTCTTT.

V gene TRBV5-1 combines with J gene TRBJ2-7, with 8 bases matching TRBD2. The germline CDR1 and CDR2 sequences are SGHRS and YFSETQ. The J segment lost 7 bases and the V segment lost 0 bases, leaving 6 bases of the junction unmatched. This CDR3 contains 14 residues. The CDR3 DNA follows: TGCGCCAGCAGCTTGGGGAGCGGGAGTGGAGAGCAGTACTTC. Its protein product is CASSLGSGSGEQYF.

The chain couples TRBV12-3 or TRBV12-4 to TRBJ1-2; D unresolved. Trimming removed 3 bases from V and 5 bases from J, with 4 bases in between. This CDR3 has 11 residues. CDR3 amino acids: CASSLGYGYTF. The CDR3 DNA reads TGTGCCAGCAGTTTGGGGTATGGCTACACCTTC.

This clone has a handful of counts. This chain links TRBV28 with TRBJ2-7; D call uncertain. Trimming took 5 bases from V and 4 from J, leaving 12 bases between them. Germline V gene data show CDR1 as MDHEN and CDR2 as SYDVKM. The CDR3 totals 13 residues. CDR3 nucleotide sequence: TGTGCCAGCAGTCCTCTCCCGGTTTACGAGCAGTACTTC. Translated: CASSPLPVYEQYF.

This clone was seen many times. The chain is built from TRBV7-9 and TRBJ1-2; 9 bases agree with TRBD1. CDR3 length equals 12 residues. The V gene end was trimmed by 5 bases and the J gene end by 6 bases; junction bases not matched to a gene: 1. Germline assignment: CDR1 SEHNR and CDR2 FQNEAQ (reference sequence). Written as DNA, the CDR3 is TGTGCCAGCAGCGGGGACAGGGATGGCTACACCTTC. It encodes CASSGDRDGYTF.

The J gene is TRBJ2-4, the V gene TRBV5-4, with D possibly being TRBD1 or TRBD2 (6 bases each). Per germline, CDR1 SGHNT and CDR2 YYREEE (reference sequence). V was clipped by 1 base and J by 8 bases, with 10 bases between them. The CDR3 is 13 amino acids. CDR3 loop: CASSLQEGDIQYF. CDR3 nucleotides: TGTGCCAGCAGCTTGCAGGAGGGGGACATTCAGTACTTC. The full variable domain, in which reference TRBV5-4 and TRBJ2-4 provide the parts outside the CDR3, is ETGVTQSPTHLIKTRGQQVTLRCSSQSGHNTVSWYQQALGQGPQFIFQYYREEENGRGNFPPRFSGLQFPNYSSELNVNALELDDSALYLCASSLQEGDIQYFGAGTRLSVL.

J is TRBJ1-2 and V is TRBV6-6; D not certain. The CDR3 has 13 amino acids. Trimming removed 2 bases at V and 6 bases at J, with 10 bases between. Germline V gives CDR1 MNHNY, CDR2 SVGAGI (reference sequence). The CDR3 spells CASSYPNKNGYTF. The CDR3, as DNA: TGTGCCAGCAGTTACCCAAACAAGAATGGCTACACCTTC.

This clone has only one observation. The V and J genes are TRBV5-1 and TRBJ1-1; a possible D gene is TRBD1 (6 bases). Germline CDR1 reads SGHRS; CDR2 reads YFSETQ. Deletions cut 1 base from V and 2 bases from J, with 9 bases between. The CDR3 contains 14 residues. The CDR3 sequence is CASSLWGPNTEAFF. In DNA, the CDR3 is TGCGCCAGCAGCTTGTGGGGGCCTAACACTGAAGCTTTCTTT.

The chain uses TRBV24-1 and TRBJ2-3; 9 bases line up with TRBD1. Germline CDR1 is KGHDR and CDR2 is SFDVKD. This CDR3 contains 13 residues. V gave up 3 bases and J gave up 9 bases; unmatched junction bases: 3. The CDR3 loop reads CATSDLGQGTQYF. In DNA form, the CDR3 reads TGTGCCACCAGTGATCTCGGACAGGGGACGCAGTATTTT.

The chain uses TRBV5-1 and TRBJ1-5; 7 positions match TRBD1. The germline V gene encodes CDR1 SGHRS and CDR2 YFSETQ. The CDR3 has 23 amino acids. The junction had 29 bases not matched to a gene; V was cut back by 2 bases and J by 3 bases. The CDR3 region has the DNA TGCGCCAGCAGCTTTCTTAAGCTGTGGTGGACAGGCACTCCAAATGGCTTCAATCAGCCCCAGCATTTT. Its translation: CASSFLKLWWTGTPNGFNQPQHF.

This chain joins TRBV5-1 and TRBJ2-5; D is uncertain. V was cut by 4 bases and J by 1 base, with 17 bases left in between. The CDR3 extends over 16 amino acids. In germline, CDR1 is SGHRS, CDR2 YFSETQ. CDR3: CASSLDDGAVQETQYF. Here the CDR3 DNA reads TGCGCCAGCAGCCTGGACGACGGCGCGGTCCAAGAGACCCAGTACTTC. The entire variable domain, with the rest obtained from reference TRBV5-1 and TRBJ2-5, is as follows: KAGVTQTPRYLIKTRGQQVTLSCSPISGHRSVSWYQQTPGQGLQFLFEYFSETQRNKGNFPGRFSGRQFSNSRSEMNVSTLELGDSALYLCASSLDDGAVQETQYFGPGTRLLVL.

The CDR3 sequence is CASSKQQGGDYGYTF. DNA of the CDR3: TGCGCCAGCAGTAAACAACAGGGGGGCGACTATGGCTACACCTTC. The chain recombines TRBV5-1 with TRBJ1-2, with 8 bases fitting TRBD1. From germline, CDR1 is SGHRS and CDR2 YFSETQ. The CDR3 length is 15 residues. The junction had 9 bases not matched to a gene; V was cut back by 5 bases and J by 3 bases. The full variable domain, with the rest looked up from reference TRBV5-1 and TRBJ1-2, is KAGVTQTPRYLIKTRGQQVTLSCSPISGHRSVSWYQQTPGQGLQFLFEYFSETQRNKGNFPGRFSGRQFSNSRSEMNVSTLELGDSALYLCASSKQQGGDYGYTFGSGTRLTVV.

The J gene is TRBJ1-1, the V gene TRBV30; maybe TRBD1 (5 bases). The V end lost 5 bases, the J end lost 0 bases, and 22 bases lay between the germline ends. Looked up from germline, CDR1 is GTSNPN and CDR2 is SVGIG (reference sequence). The CDR3 runs 17 residues. The CDR3 is CAWGAKGRWGLNTEAFF. The CDR3 DNA reads TGTGCCTGGGGTGCCAAGGGACGGTGGGGTTTGAACACTGAAGCTTTCTTT.

The chain combines TRBV5-1 with TRBJ2-7; possible D gene TRBD2, 5 bases. This CDR3 comprises 14 residues. The V end was cut by 0 bases, the J end by 5 bases, with 12 bases between. CDR1 and CDR2 (germline): SGHRS, YFSETQ. CDR3 nucleotide sequence: TGCGCCAGCAGCTTGGTTTCGGGAATAAACGAGCAGTACTTC. This translates into CASSLVSGINEQYF.

The chain has TRBV6-5 and TRBJ1-2; D perhaps matches TRBD1 (6 bases). This CDR3 region has 11 residues. The V gene lost 4 bases and the J gene lost 10 bases, with 10 bases spanning the gap. CDR1 and CDR2 from the germline V gene are MNHEY and SVGAGI. The CDR3 region is CASSSQGHYTF. The CDR3 DNA reads TGTGCCAGCAGTTCTCAGGGACACTACACCTTC.

The gene calls are TRBV21-1 and TRBJ2-5. TRBV21-1 is recorded as a pseudogene. The CDR3 is 16 residues long. The DNA of the CDR3 is TGTGCCAGCACCCCCCAGGGGGCGGGGGGTCAGGGGACCCAGTACTTC. Its translation: CASTPQGAGGQGTQYF.

The chain couples TRBV6-2 or TRBV6-3 to TRBJ2-1; 13 nucleotides line up with TRBD2. Unmatched junction bases numbered 4, after V lost 5 bases and J lost 3 bases. CDR3 length: 16 amino acids. Germline loops: CDR1 MNHEY, CDR2 SVGEGT. The CDR3 loop is CASSDGLAGVYNEQFF. Here the CDR3 DNA reads TGTGCCAGCAGTGATGGACTAGCGGGGGTCTACAATGAGCAGTTCTTC.

The rearrangement uses TRBV6-6 and TRBJ1-3; D remains unclear. V dropped 4 bases and J dropped 0 bases, with 13 bases sitting between them. The CDR3 runs to 16 residues. Germline V gene sequence: CDR1 MNHNY, CDR2 SVGAGI (reference sequence). This CDR3 is CASSSVPGDSGNTIYF. The CDR3 DNA is TGTGCCAGCAGTTCTGTCCCCGGAGACTCTGGAAACACCATATATTTT.

The chain carries TRBV5-1 and TRBJ1-3; D call uncertain. The CDR3 extends over 14 amino acids. Germline V gene sequence: CDR1 SGHRS, CDR2 YFSETQ. Trimming removed 6 bases at V and 4 bases at J, with 14 bases between. The DNA for the CDR3 is TGCGCCAGCACCGGGAGGTTGGAAGGAAACACCATATATTTT. As protein: CASTGRLEGNTIYF.